The clone carrying this T cell receptor beta chain occurred many times. Its antigen remains unidentified. The data originate from a study of T-cell reconstitution after alpha-beta-depleted transplantation in children. Study observations and caveats: Newly generated T cells supplied most T-cell counts and diversity one year post-transplant. Roughly two months post-transplant, alpha-beta T cells reportedly originated from several hundred graft clones that had expanded.

Unique molecular identifiers tagged the TCRbeta library. TCRdb recomputed calls from the PCR reads with MiXCR, one row per CDR3 protein. The sample has around 450,000 distinct CDR3 sequences; approximately 41% are singletons. CDR1 is SGHDT and CDR2 is YYEEEE in the germline V gene. J was trimmed by 4 bases and V by 2 bases; bases with no gene match: 5. The length of the CDR3 is 14 residues. The receptor's source is a girl aged 2 to 10 with aplastic anemia, due to receive a stem cell transplant. The rearrangement joins TRBV5-6 to TRBJ1-2; 7 nucleotides line up with TRBD1. This specimen was PBMCs, taken before TCRalphabeta/CD19-depleted stem cell transplant. The CDR3 DNA follows: TGTGCCAGCAGCTTCGAGGACAGGAGCTATGGCTACACCTTC. As protein: CASSFEDRSYGYTF.